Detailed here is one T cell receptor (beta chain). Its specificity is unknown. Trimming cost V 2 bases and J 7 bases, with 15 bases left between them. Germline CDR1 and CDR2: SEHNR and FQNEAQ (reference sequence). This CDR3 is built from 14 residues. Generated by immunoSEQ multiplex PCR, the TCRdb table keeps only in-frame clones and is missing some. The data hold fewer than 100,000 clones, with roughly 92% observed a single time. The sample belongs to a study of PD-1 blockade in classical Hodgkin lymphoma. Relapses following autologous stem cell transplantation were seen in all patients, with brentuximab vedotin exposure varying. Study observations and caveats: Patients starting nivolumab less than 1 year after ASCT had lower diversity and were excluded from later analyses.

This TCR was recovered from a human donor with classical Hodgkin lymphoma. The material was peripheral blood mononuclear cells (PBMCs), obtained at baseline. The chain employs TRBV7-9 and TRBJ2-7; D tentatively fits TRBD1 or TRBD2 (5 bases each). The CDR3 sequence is CASSLSYGAREQYF. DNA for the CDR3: TGTGCCAGCAGCTTAAGTTACGGGGCGCGGGAGCAGTACTTC.